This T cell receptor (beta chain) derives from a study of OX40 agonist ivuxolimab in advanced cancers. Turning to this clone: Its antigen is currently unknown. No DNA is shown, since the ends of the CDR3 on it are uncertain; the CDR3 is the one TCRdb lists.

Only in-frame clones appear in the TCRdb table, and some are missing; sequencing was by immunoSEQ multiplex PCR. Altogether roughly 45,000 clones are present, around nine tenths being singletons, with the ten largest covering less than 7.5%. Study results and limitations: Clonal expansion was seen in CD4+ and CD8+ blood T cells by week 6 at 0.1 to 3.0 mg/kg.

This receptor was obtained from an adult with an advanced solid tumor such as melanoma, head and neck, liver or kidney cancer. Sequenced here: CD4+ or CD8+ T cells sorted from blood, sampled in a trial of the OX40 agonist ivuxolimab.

This CDR3 reads CASSKRVGSGANVLTF. This chain connects TRBV11-2 to TRBJ2-6; the DNA was not used to check the table's D call, TRBD2. Germline V lookup: CDR1 SGHAT, CDR2 FQNNGV. The CDR3 length equals 16 residues, ends included.